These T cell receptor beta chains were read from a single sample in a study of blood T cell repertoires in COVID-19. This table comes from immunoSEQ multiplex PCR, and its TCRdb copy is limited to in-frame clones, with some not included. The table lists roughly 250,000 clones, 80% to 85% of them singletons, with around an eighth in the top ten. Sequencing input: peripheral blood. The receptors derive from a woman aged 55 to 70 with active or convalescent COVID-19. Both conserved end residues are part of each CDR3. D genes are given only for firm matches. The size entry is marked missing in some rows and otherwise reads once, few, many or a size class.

TGTGCCAGCAGAGCGGGGGGGCAAAGGTCGTACAATGAGCAGTTCTTC	CASRAGGQRSYNEQFF	TRBD2	NA	TRBJ2-1	TRBV5-4
TGTGCCAGCAGCCGACTAGCGGGGGGCTCCTACGAGCAGTACTTC	CASSRLAGGSYEQYF	TRBD2	NA	TRBJ2-7	TRBV3-1/TRBV3-2
TGTGCCAGCAGCTTAGGGACAGTGGGGGCTGAAAAACTGTTTTTT	CASSLGTVGAEKLFF	NA	NA	TRBJ1-4	TRBV7-6
TGTGCCAGCAGAACTGGACTAGCGGGGGGTGTAGATACGCAGTATTTT	CASRTGLAGGVDTQYF	TRBD2	NA	TRBJ2-3	TRBV2
TGTGCCAGCAGCGTAGAGGGTGTTGGGGGCTTGGAGACCCAGTACTTC	CASSVEGVGGLETQYF	NA	NA	TRBJ2-5	TRBV9
TGCAGTGCCAGTACAGGGCTGTCGGCTTTCTTT	CSASTGLSAFF	NA	NA	TRBJ1-1	TRBV20-1
TGTGCCGCTCGGTCGAGCAGCGACTATGGCTACACCTTC	CAARSSSDYGYTF	NA	few	TRBJ1-2	TRBV6-6
TGTGCCAGCAGTACCCTAGATCAGCCCCAGCATTTT	CASSTLDQPQHF	NA	NA	TRBJ1-5	TRBV12-3/TRBV12-4
TGTGCCTGGAGTGGGGATCTAGCGGGCGAGCAGTACTTC	CAWSGDLAGEQYF	TRBD2	few	TRBJ2-7	TRBV30
TGTGCCAGCACCCAGGTCCCAGGGGCAAGTGGAAACACCATATATTTT	CASTQVPGASGNTIYF	NA	NA	TRBJ1-3	TRBV6-6
TGTGCCAGCTCACCTCGACAGGAGAACACTGAAGCTTTCTTT	CASSPRQENTEAFF	NA	NA	TRBJ1-1	TRBV18
TGTGCCAGCAGTCCCTGGAGGGCCTCTAATGAAAAACTGTTTTTT	CASSPWRASNEKLFF	NA	NA	TRBJ1-4	TRBV6-2/TRBV6-3
TGTGCCAGCAGCGGACCGGGACAGGGGGTCTACGAGCAGTACTTC	CASSGPGQGVYEQYF	TRBD1	NA	TRBJ2-7	TRBV16
TGTGCCAGCAGTTACAGACAGCAGGGGACGAACACTGAAGCTTTCTTT	CASSYRQQGTNTEAFF	NA	once	TRBJ1-1	TRBV6-5
TGTGCCAGCAGCTCTAGCGGGGGGGCCTACAATGAGCAGTTCTTC	CASSSSGGAYNEQFF	TRBD2	NA	TRBJ2-1	TRBV5-5
TGTGCCAGCAGCTTAAAAACAGGGGTTTATAATTCACCCCTCCACTTT	CASSLKTGVYNSPLHF	TRBD1	NA	TRBJ1-6	TRBV7-8
TGTGCCAGCAGTTATGCCCAGGGGGTTAACAATCAGCCCCAGCATTTT	CASSYAQGVNNQPQHF	TRBD1	NA	TRBJ1-5	TRBV6-5
TGCGCCAGCAGCCAAGATGAGGGAGTCTCTGGCACAGATACGCAGTATTTT	CASSQDEGVSGTDTQYF	NA	NA	TRBJ2-3	TRBV4-1
TGTGCCAGCAGCCCCGGGACAGGGGGCGCAAAAGGCTACACCTTC	CASSPGTGGAKGYTF	TRBD1	NA	TRBJ1-2	TRBV3-1/TRBV3-2
TGCGCCAGCAGCACCATCAGGGGCTGGGGCACTGAAGCTTTCTTT	CASSTIRGWGTEAFF	NA	NA	TRBJ1-1	TRBV4-3
TGTGCCAGCAGCGTAGGCCCCGGGGAGGAAACTGAAGCTTTCTTT	CASSVGPGEETEAFF	NA	few	TRBJ1-1	TRBV9
TGCGCCAGCAGTAGCGGGGGGCGAAATGAGCAGTTCTTC	CASSSGGRNEQFF	TRBD2	once	TRBJ2-1	TRBV10-1
TGCGCCAGCAGCTTGGAGGGACAGGGTGACTATGGCTACACCTTC	CASSLEGQGDYGYTF	TRBD1	NA	TRBJ1-2	TRBV5-1
TGTGCCAGCAGGGAGACGGGTGGAAACACCATATATTTT	CASRETGGNTIYF	NA	NA	TRBJ1-3	TRBV6-5
TGTGCCACCAGTAGTCTAGCCGAAGATACGCAGTATTTT	CATSSLAEDTQYF	NA	NA	TRBJ2-3	TRBV24-1
TGTGCCAGCAGCTTAGGGAGGGGCGGGAACACTGAAGCTTTCTTT	CASSLGRGGNTEAFF	NA	few	TRBJ1-1	TRBV7-3
TGTGCCAGCAGCCGCCCGACAGGGGATGGCTACACCTTC	CASSRPTGDGYTF	TRBD1	NA	TRBJ1-2	TRBV6-5
TGTGCCAGCAGCGTAAATGGGCAGTCAAACTATGGCTACACCTTC	CASSVNGQSNYGYTF	NA	NA	TRBJ1-2	TRBV9
TGTGCCAGTAGTATTCGGTCAGGGGTACGGCTATGGGATGGCTACACCTTC	CASSIRSGVRLWDGYTF	NA	NA	TRBJ1-2	TRBV19
TGTGCCAGCAGTCCAAACCCGACAGGTGCCCCCTACGAGCAGTACTTC	CASSPNPTGAPYEQYF	NA	NA	TRBJ2-7	TRBV27
TGCGCCAGCAGCTTGGCCGGGACACTCGAAGCTTTCTTT	CASSLAGTLEAFF	NA	NA	TRBJ1-1	TRBV5-1
TGCGCCAGCGGGGGGGCCTCCTACAATGAGCAGTTCTTC	CASGGASYNEQFF	NA	NA	TRBJ2-1	TRBV5-1
TGTGCCAGCAGCCGAAAAGACAGGGACCCCTACGAGCAGTACTTC	CASSRKDRDPYEQYF	TRBD1	NA	TRBJ2-7	TRBV3-1/TRBV3-2
TGTGCCAGCAGCTTAGACGTGGGGCGCAATCAGCCCCAGCATTTT	CASSLDVGRNQPQHF	NA	NA	TRBJ1-5	TRBV7-2
TGCGCCAGCAGCCAGGTAGGAGGGCAGCCCCAGCATTTT	CASSQVGGQPQHF	NA	once	TRBJ1-5	TRBV5-1
TGTGCCAGCAGTCCCTCCGGAGGGGCGCTACCATATGGCTACACCTTC	CASSPSGGALPYGYTF	NA	once	TRBJ1-2	TRBV27
TGCGCCAGCAGCTTGTTCCCGACAGGGATCGGGGACGAGCAGTACTTC	CASSLFPTGIGDEQYF	TRBD1	NA	TRBJ2-7	TRBV5-1
TGTGCCAGCAGCCCCCTGACCGCCGGGAATGAAAAACTGTTTTTT	CASSPLTAGNEKLFF	NA	NA	TRBJ1-4	TRBV3-1/TRBV3-2
TGCGCCAGCAGCCGAGGGCGGGTGAACACCGGGGAGCTGTTTTTT	CASSRGRVNTGELFF	NA	NA	TRBJ2-2	TRBV5-1
TGTGCCAGCAGCGTAGGACAGTCCGGACTAGCGGGGTGGGAGACCCAGTACTTC	CASSVGQSGLAGWETQYF	TRBD2	NA	TRBJ2-5	TRBV9
TGTGCCAGTAGCCAGGGACAGGGAAGCACTGAAGCTTTCTTT	CASSQGQGSTEAFF	TRBD1	NA	TRBJ1-1	TRBV19
TGCGCCAGCAGCGTAACCGGGACAGGGAGCCAGCCCCAGCATTTT	CASSVTGTGSQPQHF	TRBD1	NA	TRBJ1-5	TRBV5-1